This T cell receptor beta chain derives from a study of blood T cell repertoires in COVID-19. The overall study: Sites across the United States, Italy and Spain contributed samples from acute and convalescent COVID-19. In each case, the material was cDNA or gDNA derived from T cells, B-cell-depleted T cells, or PBMCs.

The protocol was immunoSEQ multiplex PCR, while the TCRdb copy is restricted to in-frame clones and leaves out a portion. The sample lists about 230,000 clones; approximately 88% were seen once. Individuals drawn from about two dozen US areas were about 18 to 89 years old. This sequence originates from a woman in her thirties or forties with acute COVID-19. The sample consisted of PBMCs or T cells enriched from blood (not recorded which).

The CDR3 region is CASSPPGGGIGTQYF. CDR3 DNA sequence: TGTGCCAGCTCACCACCGGGAGGAGGTATTGGTACGCAGTATTTT. This sequence joins TRBV18 and TRBJ2-3, with D possibly TRBD2 on 6 matching bases. V lost 0 bases to trimming and J lost 8 bases, with 15 bases between them. The CDR3 runs 15 residues. Germline CDR1 is KGHSH and CDR2 is LQKENI.